This TCR beta chain was captured by sequencing in a study of T cell changes during pregnancy in multiple sclerosis. Measured with immunoSEQ multiplex PCR; TCRdb has only the in-frame clones, and not every one. The data contain fewer than 60,000 clones, 92% of them seen just once; the ten biggest clones take up approximately 0.69%. CDR3 size: 15 residues. Per the germline V gene, CDR1 is SNHLY and CDR2 is FYNNEI. The J segment lost 3 bases and the V segment lost 6 bases, leaving 11 bases of the junction unmatched. The input for sequencing was CD4+ T cells from peripheral blood mononuclear cells, taken after pregnancy. This receptor was identified in a female donor with multiple sclerosis, enrolled in a pregnancy study. The chain joins TRBV2 to TRBJ2-7, with 7 bases fitting TRBD1. The CDR3 sequence is CASSLPRTGLYEQYF. The CDR3 region has the DNA TGTGCCAGCAGCCTTCCTAGGACAGGACTCTACGAGCAGTACTTC.